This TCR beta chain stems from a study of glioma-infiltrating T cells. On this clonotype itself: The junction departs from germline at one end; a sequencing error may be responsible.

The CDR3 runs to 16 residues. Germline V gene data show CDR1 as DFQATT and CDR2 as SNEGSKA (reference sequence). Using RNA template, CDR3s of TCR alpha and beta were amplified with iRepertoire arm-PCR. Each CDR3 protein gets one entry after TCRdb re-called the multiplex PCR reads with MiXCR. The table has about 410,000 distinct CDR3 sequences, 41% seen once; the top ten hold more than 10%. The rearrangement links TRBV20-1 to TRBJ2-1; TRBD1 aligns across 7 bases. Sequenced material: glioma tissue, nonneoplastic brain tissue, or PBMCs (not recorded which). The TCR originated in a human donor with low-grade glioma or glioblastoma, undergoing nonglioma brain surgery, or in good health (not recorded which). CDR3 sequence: CSAPPRTGKSGNGQFF. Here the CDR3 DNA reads TGCAGTGCTCCACCGAGGACAGGAAAATCTGGCAATGGGCAGTTCTTC.